This T cell receptor (beta chain) was captured by sequencing in a study of neurological immune-mediated disorders. General study findings and limits: Private repertoires in all groups were suggested by the absence of shared CDR3 amino acid sequences among expanded clones across subjects.

The sample holds many counts of this clonotype. The antigen remains unidentified. The CDR3 totals 17 residues. In germline, CDR1 is DFQATT, CDR2 SNEGSKA (reference sequence). Deletions cut 3 bases from V and 3 bases from J, with 21 bases between. TCRdb re-called the 5' RACE reads through MiXCR, storing one row per CDR3 protein. The repertoire holds roughly 38,000 distinct CDR3 sequences, 7% to 8% seen once, with roughly 4.5% in the top ten. The chain couples TRBV20-1 to TRBJ2-1; no clear D gene. Sequencing was carried out using PBMCs. The sequence derives from a woman aged 40 to 55 in good health. The CDR3 reads CSASSERSARIYNEQFF. The CDR3 nucleotides read TGCAGTGCTAGTTCCGAAAGGTCGGCCAGGATCTACAATGAGCAGTTCTTC.